Listed below are T cell receptor beta chains from one sample, sequenced in a study of T cells in Graves' hyperthyroidism and ophthalmopathy. TCRdb processed the multiplex PCR reads anew with MiXCR; each CDR3 protein has one entry. Among some 620,000 distinct CDR3 sequences, 16% were seen once, and the ten largest hold 3.8%. Input material: blood. Receptors were obtained from a woman younger than 45 with Graves' hyperthyroidism. Each CDR3 is given with its conserved first and last residue. The D gene is left open where the match is weak. Clone size is not always given. Where it is, it says once, few, many or a class for expanded clones.

size	V	J	D	CDR3	DNA
many	TRBV3-1	TRBJ1-5	.	CASSQEGEGPNQPQHF	TGTGCCAGCAGCCAAGAAGGTGAGGGACCCAATCAGCCCCAGCATTTT
many	TRBV29-1	TRBJ1-1	TRBD1	CSVEDGTGLNTEAFF	TGCAGCGTTGAAGATGGGACAGGCTTGAACACTGAAGCTTTCTTT
many	TRBV28	TRBJ1-5	.	CASRESAGRAPNQPQHF	TGTGCCAGCAGGGAGTCCGCTGGCAGGGCTCCAAATCAGCCCCAGCATTTT
many	TRBV11-2	TRBJ2-3	.	CASSFERSTDTQYF	TGTGCCAGCAGCTTTGAGCGGAGCACAGATACGCAGTATTTT
many	TRBV5-1	TRBJ1-2	TRBD1	CASRGTGIFNYGYTF	TGCGCCAGCCGGGGGACAGGGATTTTTAACTATGGCTACACCTTC
many	TRBV12-3/TRBV12-4	TRBJ1-4	.	CASKTWGEKLFF	TGTGCCAGCAAAACTTGGGGTGAAAAACTGTTTTTT
many	TRBV6-1	TRBJ1-4	.	CASRATRETAYEKLFF	TGTGCCAGCAGGGCGACCCGGGAGACAGCTTACGAAAAACTGTTTTTT
many	TRBV12-3/TRBV12-4	TRBJ2-7	TRBD2	CASSTRRGLRNEQYF	TGTGCCAGCAGTACCCGAAGGGGACTACGGAACGAGCAGTACTTC
once	TRBV7-2	TRBJ2-3	TRBD2	CASSLGGSTTSTDTQYF	TGTGCCAGCAGCTTAGGCGGGAGCACGACGAGCACAGATACGCAGTATTTT
many	TRBV2	TRBJ2-1	.	CASSRSAVYEQFF	TGTGCCAGCAGTAGGAGCGCGGTCTATGAGCAGTTCTTC
many	TRBV12-3/TRBV12-4	TRBJ2-1	.	CASASIQTANEQFF	TGTGCCAGCGCGTCTATTCAAACAGCCAATGAGCAGTTCTTC
many	TRBV24-1	TRBJ1-5	.	CATSRGSRNQPQHF	TGTGCCACCAGCCGGGGTAGCCGCAATCAGCCCCAGCATTTT
.	TRBV6-1	TRBJ2-3	.	CASSRLALLTDTQYF	TGTGCCAGCAGTAGGCTAGCATTACTCACAGATACGCAGTATTTT
many	TRBV6-1	TRBJ2-1	.	CASSSQGRNEQFF	TGTGCCAGCAGTTCCCAGGGGCGCAATGAGCAGTTCTTC
many	TRBV3-1	TRBJ2-7	.	CASSQDPRKRYEQYF	TGTGCCAGCAGCCAAGATCCACGGAAGAGGTACGAGCAGTACTTC
few	TRBV19	TRBJ1-1	.	CASSARGFTEAFF	TGTGCCAGTAGTGCCAGGGGATTCACTGAAGCTTTCTTT
many	TRBV5-6	TRBJ2-5	TRBD1	CASSLGWTGHETQYF	TGTGCCAGCAGCTTGGGCTGGACAGGGCATGAGACCCAGTACTTC
.	TRBV7-9	TRBJ1-3	.	CASSRTRTAGNTIYF	TGTGCCAGCAGCCGTACCAGAACCGCCGGAAACACCATATATTTT
.	TRBV30	TRBJ2-1	.	CAWSGGRRSYNEQFF	TGTGCCTGGAGTGGGGGACGACGCTCCTACAATGAGCAGTTCTTC
many	TRBV7-3	TRBJ1-2	TRBD1	CASSSIPGQLSGYTF	TGTGCCAGCAGCTCCATACCGGGACAGCTCTCTGGCTACACCTTC
.	TRBV12-3/TRBV12-4	TRBJ2-1	.	CSSTLTGSHNEQFF	TGTAGCAGCACCTTGACAGGATCGCACAATGAGCAGTTCTTC
many	TRBV20-1	TRBJ1-2	.	CSVYLTGFNGYTF	TGCAGTGTATACTTAACAGGGTTTAATGGCTACACCTTC
few	TRBV18	TRBJ2-3	TRBD2	CASSPSLAGEETDTQYF	TGTGCCAGCTCACCTTCCTTAGCGGGAGAGGAGACAGATACGCAGTATTTT
.	TRBV2	TRBJ1-2	.	CASSFRDAGYTF	TGTGCCAGCAGCTTCCGGGACGCTGGCTACACCTTC
many	TRBV19	TRBJ2-4	.	CASSMEGRNIQYF	TGTGCCAGTAGTATGGAGGGGAGGAACATTCAGTACTTC
many	TRBV30	TRBJ1-1	.	CAWRILGNTEAFF	TGTGCCTGGAGGATACTGGGGAACACTGAAGCTTTCTTT
.	TRBV27	TRBJ2-1	.	CASSFPGGNDQFF	TGTGCCAGCAGTTTCCCGGGGGGCAATGATCAGTTCTTC
few	TRBV19	TRBJ1-1	.	CASSMVRRTEAFF	TGTGCCAGTAGTATGGTACGCCGGACTGAAGCTTTCTTT
.	TRBV19	TRBJ2-7	.	CASSLRRTSSYEQYF	TGTGCCAGTAGTCTAAGACGGACGAGCTCCTACGAGCAGTACTTC
many	TRBV28	TRBJ2-7	TRBD1	CASSSSRTGGGIEQYF	TGTGCCAGCAGTTCTTCCCGGACAGGGGGAGGGATCGAGCAGTACTTC
many	TRBV28	TRBJ1-5	.	CASSFALNQPQHF	TGTGCCAGCAGCTTCGCCCTTAATCAGCCCCAGCATTTT
many	TRBV28	TRBJ1-1	.	CASSFLTEAFF	TGTGCCAGCAGTTTCCTAACTGAAGCTTTCTTT
many	TRBV2	TRBJ2-3	TRBD2	CASKGLAVTDTQYF	TGTGCCAGCAAAGGGCTAGCGGTCACAGATACGCAGTATTTT
many	TRBV6-2/TRBV6-3	TRBJ2-7	.	CASRPRTTYEQYF	TGTGCCAGCCGGCCCCGTACCACCTACGAGCAGTACTTC
many	TRBV12-5	TRBJ2-1	.	CASGVGINEQFF	TGTGCTAGTGGTGTCGGCATCAATGAGCAGTTCTTC
many	TRBV28	TRBJ1-2	.	CASSLRFRTAYGYTF	TGTGCCAGCAGTTTAAGGTTTCGGACAGCTTATGGCTACACCTTC
many	TRBV20-1	TRBJ2-1	.	CSARGLTGLVNEQFF	TGCAGTGCCAGAGGGTTAACAGGGTTGGTCAATGAGCAGTTCTTC
.	TRBV20-1	TRBJ2-3	TRBD2	CSARDLGTSGDTQYF	TGCAGTGCTAGAGATCTCGGCACTAGCGGGGATACGCAGTATTTT
.	TRBV20-1	TRBJ2-1	TRBD2	CSARFGGRFYNEQFF	TGCAGTGCTAGATTTGGCGGGAGGTTCTACAATGAGCAGTTCTTC
many	TRBV12-3/TRBV12-4	TRBJ2-3	TRBD1	CASSLIGTGTDTQYF	TGTGCCAGCAGTTTGATCGGGACAGGCACAGATACGCAGTATTTT
many	TRBV6-1	TRBJ2-3	.	CASKEAGESTDTQYF	TGTGCCAGCAAGGAGGCAGGGGAAAGCACAGATACGCAGTATTTT
.	TRBV7-6	TRBJ2-1	.	CASSLGLARDEQFF	TGTGCCAGCAGCTTAGGGCTGGCCCGGGATGAGCAGTTCTTC
many	TRBV3-1	TRBJ1-2	TRBD1	CASSLRETGSYTF	TGTGCCAGCAGCCTTAGGGAGACAGGGAGCTACACCTTC
many	TRBV13	TRBJ1-1	.	CASRNEIESEAFF	TGTGCCAGCAGAAATGAAATTGAGAGTGAAGCTTTCTTT
few	TRBV6-1	TRBJ1-3	.	CASSEQGSVGNTIYF	TGTGCCAGCAGTGAACAGGGATCGGTTGGAAACACCATATATTTT
.	TRBV7-9	TRBJ1-1	TRBD1	CASSEETGSTEAFF	TGTGCCAGCAGCGAAGAGACAGGGTCCACTGAAGCTTTCTTT
few	TRBV30	TRBJ2-7	.	CAWSAETYEQYF	TGTGCCTGGAGTGCGGAAACCTACGAGCAGTACTTC
many	TRBV27	TRBJ2-1	.	CASSRRTLDEQFF	TGTGCCAGCAGCCGGCGGACTCTGGATGAGCAGTTCTTC
many	TRBV2	TRBJ2-1	.	CAHTGGHNEQFF	TGTGCCCACACAGGCGGACACAATGAGCAGTTCTTC
.	TRBV6-2/TRBV6-3	TRBJ2-7	TRBD1	CASKPGQTSYEQYF	TGTGCCAGCAAACCGGGACAGACATCCTACGAGCAGTACTTC
.	TRBV27	TRBJ2-4	TRBD2	CASSLSSGALAKNIQYF	TGTGCCAGCAGTTTATCGAGCGGGGCACTAGCCAAAAACATTCAGTACTTC
.	TRBV6-4	TRBJ2-3	TRBD1	CASSEVRTGDIDTQYF	TGTGCCAGCAGTGAAGTTCGGACAGGGGACATAGATACGCAGTATTTT
.	TRBV5-5	TRBJ2-1	.	CASSVSTGTHNEQFF	TGTGCCAGCAGCGTTTCTACCGGGACGCACAATGAGCAGTTCTTC